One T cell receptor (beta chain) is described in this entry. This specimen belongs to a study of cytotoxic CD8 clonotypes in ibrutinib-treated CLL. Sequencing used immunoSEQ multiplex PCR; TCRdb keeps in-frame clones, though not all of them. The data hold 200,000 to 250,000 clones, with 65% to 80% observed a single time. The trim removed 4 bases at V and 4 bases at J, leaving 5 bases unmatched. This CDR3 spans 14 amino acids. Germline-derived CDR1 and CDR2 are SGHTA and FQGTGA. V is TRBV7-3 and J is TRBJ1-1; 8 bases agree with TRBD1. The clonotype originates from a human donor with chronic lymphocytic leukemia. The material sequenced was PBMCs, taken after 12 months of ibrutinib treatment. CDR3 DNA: TGTGCCAGCAGCTCAGGGGGCCTAGCCACTGAAGCTTTCTTT. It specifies CASSSGGLATEAFF. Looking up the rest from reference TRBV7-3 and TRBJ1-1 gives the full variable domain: GAGVSQTPSNKVTEKGKYVELRCDPISGHTALYWYRQSLGQGPEFLIYFQGTGAADDSGLPNDRFFAVRPEGSVSTLKIQRTERGDSAVYLCASSSGGLATEAFFGQGTRLTVV.